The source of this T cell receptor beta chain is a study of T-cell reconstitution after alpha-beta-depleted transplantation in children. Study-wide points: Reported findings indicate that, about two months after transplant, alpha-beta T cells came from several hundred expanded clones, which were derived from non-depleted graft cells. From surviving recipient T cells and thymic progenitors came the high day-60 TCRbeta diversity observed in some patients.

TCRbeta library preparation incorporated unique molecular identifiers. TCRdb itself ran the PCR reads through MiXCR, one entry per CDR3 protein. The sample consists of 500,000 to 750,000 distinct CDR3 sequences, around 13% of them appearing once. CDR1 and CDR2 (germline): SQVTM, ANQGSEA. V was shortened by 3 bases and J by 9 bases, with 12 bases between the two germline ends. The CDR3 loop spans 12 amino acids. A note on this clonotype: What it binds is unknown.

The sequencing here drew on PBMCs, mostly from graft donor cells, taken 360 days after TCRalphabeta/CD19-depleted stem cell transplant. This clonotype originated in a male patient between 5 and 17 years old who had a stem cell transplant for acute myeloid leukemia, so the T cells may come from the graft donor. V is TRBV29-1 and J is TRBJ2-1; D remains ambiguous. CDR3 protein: CSVDFLVPEQFF. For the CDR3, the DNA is TGCAGCGTTGATTTTCTAGTCCCTGAGCAGTTCTTC.